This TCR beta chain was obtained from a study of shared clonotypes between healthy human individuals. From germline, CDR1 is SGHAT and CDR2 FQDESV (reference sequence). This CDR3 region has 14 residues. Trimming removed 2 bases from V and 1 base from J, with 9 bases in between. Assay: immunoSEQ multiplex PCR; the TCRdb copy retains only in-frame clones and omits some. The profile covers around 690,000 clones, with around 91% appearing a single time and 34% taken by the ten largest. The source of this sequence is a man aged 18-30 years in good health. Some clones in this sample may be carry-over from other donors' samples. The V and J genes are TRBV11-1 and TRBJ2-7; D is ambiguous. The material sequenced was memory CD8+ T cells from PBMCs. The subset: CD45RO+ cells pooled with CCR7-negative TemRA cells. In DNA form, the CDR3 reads TGTGCCAGCAGCTTACAGCAGAAGTCCTACGAGCAGTACTTC. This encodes CASSLQQKSYEQYF.